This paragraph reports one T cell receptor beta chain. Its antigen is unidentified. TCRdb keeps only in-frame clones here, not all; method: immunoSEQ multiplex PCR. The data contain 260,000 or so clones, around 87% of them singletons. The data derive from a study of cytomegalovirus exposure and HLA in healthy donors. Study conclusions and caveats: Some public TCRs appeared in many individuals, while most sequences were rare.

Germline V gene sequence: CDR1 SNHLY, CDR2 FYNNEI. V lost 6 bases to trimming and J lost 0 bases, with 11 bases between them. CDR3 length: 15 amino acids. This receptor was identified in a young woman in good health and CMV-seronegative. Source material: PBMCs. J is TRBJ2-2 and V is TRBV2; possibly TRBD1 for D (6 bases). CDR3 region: CASRVDRTNTGELFF. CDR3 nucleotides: TGTGCCAGCAGAGTAGACAGGACGAACACCGGGGAGCTGTTTTTT. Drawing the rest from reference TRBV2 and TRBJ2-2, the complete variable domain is EPEVTQTPSHQVTQMGQEVILRCVPISNHLYFYWYRQILGQKVEFLVSFYNNEISEKSEIFDDQFSVERPDGSNFTLKIRSTKLEDSAMYFCASRVDRTNTGELFFGEGSRLTVL.